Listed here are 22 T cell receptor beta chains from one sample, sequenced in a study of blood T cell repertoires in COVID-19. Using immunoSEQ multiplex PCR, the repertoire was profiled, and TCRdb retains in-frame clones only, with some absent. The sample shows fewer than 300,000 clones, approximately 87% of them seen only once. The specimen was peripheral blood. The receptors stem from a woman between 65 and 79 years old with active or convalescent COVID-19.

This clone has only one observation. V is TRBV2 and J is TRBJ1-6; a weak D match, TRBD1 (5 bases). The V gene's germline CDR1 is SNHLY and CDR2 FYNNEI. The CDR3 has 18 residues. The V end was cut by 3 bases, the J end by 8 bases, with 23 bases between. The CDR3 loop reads CASSETAGKGWGHSPLHF. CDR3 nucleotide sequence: TGTGCCAGCAGTGAGACAGCGGGCAAGGGCTGGGGACATTCACCCCTCCACTTT.

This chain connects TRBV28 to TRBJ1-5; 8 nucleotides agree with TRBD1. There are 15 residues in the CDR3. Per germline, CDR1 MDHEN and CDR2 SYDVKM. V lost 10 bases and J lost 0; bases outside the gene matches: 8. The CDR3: CATASGGYSNQPQHF. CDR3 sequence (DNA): TGTGCCACCGCATCAGGGGGCTATAGCAATCAGCCCCAGCATTTT.

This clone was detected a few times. The DNA for the CDR3 is TGTGCCAGCAGCACGGGACAGGGATCCTCCTACGAGCAGTACTTC. This encodes CASSTGQGSSYEQYF. V is TRBV5-4 and J is TRBJ2-7, with 9 bases identical to TRBD1. Trimming removed 4 bases from V and 0 bases from J; junction bases left unmatched: 5. Germline V CDR1 and CDR2: SGHNT, YYREEE (reference sequence). The CDR3 loop spans 15 amino acids.

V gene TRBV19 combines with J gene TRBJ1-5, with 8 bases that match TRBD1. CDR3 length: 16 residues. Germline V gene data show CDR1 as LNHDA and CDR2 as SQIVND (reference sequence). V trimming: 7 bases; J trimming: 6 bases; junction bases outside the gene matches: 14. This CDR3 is CASMSGGLRRGQPQHF. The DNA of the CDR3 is TGTGCCAGTATGTCAGGGGGCTTGAGACGGGGTCAGCCCCAGCATTTT.

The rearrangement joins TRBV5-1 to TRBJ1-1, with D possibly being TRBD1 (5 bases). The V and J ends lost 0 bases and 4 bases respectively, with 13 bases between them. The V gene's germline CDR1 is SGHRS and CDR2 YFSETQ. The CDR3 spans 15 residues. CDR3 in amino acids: CASSLGISGSTEAFF. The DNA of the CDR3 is TGCGCCAGCAGCTTGGGCATCTCAGGGTCCACTGAAGCTTTCTTT.

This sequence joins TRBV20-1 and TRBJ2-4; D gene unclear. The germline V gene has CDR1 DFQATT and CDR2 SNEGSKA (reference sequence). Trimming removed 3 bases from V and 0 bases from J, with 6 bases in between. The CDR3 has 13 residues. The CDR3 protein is CSASLGAKNIQYF. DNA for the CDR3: TGCAGTGCTAGTCTAGGAGCCAAAAACATTCAGTACTTC.

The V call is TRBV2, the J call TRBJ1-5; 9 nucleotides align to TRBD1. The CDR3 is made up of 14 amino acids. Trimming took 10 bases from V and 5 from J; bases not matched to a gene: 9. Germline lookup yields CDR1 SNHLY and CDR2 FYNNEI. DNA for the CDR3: TGTGCCACCGCGACAGGGGGAGGACATCAGCCCCAGCATTTT. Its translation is CATATGGGHQPQHF.

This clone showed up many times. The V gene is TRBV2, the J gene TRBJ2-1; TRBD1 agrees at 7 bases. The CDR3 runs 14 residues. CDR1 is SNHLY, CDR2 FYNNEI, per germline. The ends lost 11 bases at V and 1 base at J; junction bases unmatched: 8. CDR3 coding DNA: TGTGCCGGGGTCCGGGACAGTTCCTACAATGAGCAGTTCTTC. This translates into CAGVRDSSYNEQFF.

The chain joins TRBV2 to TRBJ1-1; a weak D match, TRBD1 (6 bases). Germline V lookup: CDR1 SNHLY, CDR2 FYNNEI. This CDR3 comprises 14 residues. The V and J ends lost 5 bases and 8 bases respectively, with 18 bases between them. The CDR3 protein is CASSYRDKLTEAFF. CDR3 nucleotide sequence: TGTGCCAGCAGTTACCGGGACAAACTCACGGAAGCTTTCTTT.

CDR3 bases: TGCGCCAGCAGCTTGACCCCAGGTTCCTATGGCTACACCTTC. Amino acid sequence: CASSLTPGSYGYTF. The gene calls are TRBV5-1 and TRBJ1-2; D not resolved. CDR3 size: 14 residues. Germline values: CDR1 SGHRS, CDR2 YFSETQ. V lost 1 base, J lost 4 bases, and 11 bases lay in between.

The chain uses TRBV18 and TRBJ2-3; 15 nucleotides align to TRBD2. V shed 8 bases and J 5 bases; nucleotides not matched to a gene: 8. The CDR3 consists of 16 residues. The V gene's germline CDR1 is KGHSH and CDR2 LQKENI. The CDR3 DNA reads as TGTGCCAGCCTGGGACTAGCGGGGGGCCAGGGAGATACGCAGTATTTT. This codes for CASLGLAGGQGDTQYF.

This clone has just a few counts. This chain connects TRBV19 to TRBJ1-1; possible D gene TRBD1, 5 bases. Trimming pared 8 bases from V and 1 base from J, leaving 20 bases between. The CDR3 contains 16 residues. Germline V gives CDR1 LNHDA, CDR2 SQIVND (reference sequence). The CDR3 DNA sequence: TGTGCCAGTTGTGGCGGGGGGTATAGCCCGAACACTGAAGCTTTCTTT. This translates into CASCGGGYSPNTEAFF.

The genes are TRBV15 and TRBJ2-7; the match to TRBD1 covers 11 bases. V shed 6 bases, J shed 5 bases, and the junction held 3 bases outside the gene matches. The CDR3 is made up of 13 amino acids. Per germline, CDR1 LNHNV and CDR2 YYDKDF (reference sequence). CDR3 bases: TGTGCCACCAGGGGGACAGGGGGGAACGAGCAGTACTTC. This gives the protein CATRGTGGNEQYF.

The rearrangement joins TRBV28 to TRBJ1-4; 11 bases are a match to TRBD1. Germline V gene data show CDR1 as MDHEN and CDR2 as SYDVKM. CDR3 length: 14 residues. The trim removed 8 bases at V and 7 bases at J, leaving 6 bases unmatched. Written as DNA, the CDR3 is TGTGCCAGCGGTCCGGGACAGGGGGGTGAAAAACTGTTTTTT. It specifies CASGPGQGGEKLFF.

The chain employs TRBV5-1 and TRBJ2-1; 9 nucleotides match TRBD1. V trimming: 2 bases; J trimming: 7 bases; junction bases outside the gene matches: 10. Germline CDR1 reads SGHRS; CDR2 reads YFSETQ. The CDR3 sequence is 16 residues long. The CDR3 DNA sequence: TGCGCCAGCAGCTTACAACAGGGGGCTTCCCTAAATGAGCAGTTCTTC. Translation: CASSLQQGASLNEQFF.

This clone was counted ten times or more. The CDR3 nucleotides read TGCGCCAGCAGCCGAGGACTAGAGACGCAGTATTTT. Protein sequence: CASSRGLETQYF. The chain carries TRBV4-1 and TRBJ2-3; TRBD2 matches 7 bases. J lost 9 bases, V lost 4 bases, and 4 bases had no gene match. Looked up from germline, CDR1 is MGHRA and CDR2 is YSYEKL. CDR3 length: 12 amino acids.

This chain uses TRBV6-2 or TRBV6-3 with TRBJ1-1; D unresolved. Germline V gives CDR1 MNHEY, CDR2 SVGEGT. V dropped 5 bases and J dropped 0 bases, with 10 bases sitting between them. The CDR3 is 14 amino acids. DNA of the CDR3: TGTGCCAGCAGTCGAAATACTATGAACACTGAAGCTTTCTTT. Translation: CASSRNTMNTEAFF.

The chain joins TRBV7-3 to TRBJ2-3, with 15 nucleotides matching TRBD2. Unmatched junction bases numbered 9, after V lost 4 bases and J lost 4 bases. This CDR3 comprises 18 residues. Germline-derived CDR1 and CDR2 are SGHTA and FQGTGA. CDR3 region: CASSSRTSGGARADTQYF. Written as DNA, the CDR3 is TGTGCCAGCAGCTCCAGGACTAGCGGGGGGGCCAGGGCAGATACGCAGTATTTT. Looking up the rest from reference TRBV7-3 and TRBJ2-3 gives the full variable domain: GAGVSQTPSNKVTEKGKYVELRCDPISGHTALYWYRQSLGQGPEFLIYFQGTGAADDSGLPNDRFFAVRPEGSVSTLKIQRTERGDSAVYLCASSSRTSGGARADTQYFGPGTRLTVL.

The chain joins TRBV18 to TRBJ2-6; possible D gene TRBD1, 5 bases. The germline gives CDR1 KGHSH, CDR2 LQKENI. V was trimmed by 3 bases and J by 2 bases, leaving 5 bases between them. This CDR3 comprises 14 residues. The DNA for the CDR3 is TGTGCCAGCTCACCGACAGCTGGGGCCAACGTCCTGACTTTC. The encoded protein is CASSPTAGANVLTF. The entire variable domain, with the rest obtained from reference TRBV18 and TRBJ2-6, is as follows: NAGVMQNPRHLVRRRGQEARLRCSPMKGHSHVYWYRQLPEEGLKFMVYLQKENIIDESGMPKERFSAEFPKEGPSILRIQQVVRGDSAAYFCASSPTAGANVLTFGAGSRLTVL.

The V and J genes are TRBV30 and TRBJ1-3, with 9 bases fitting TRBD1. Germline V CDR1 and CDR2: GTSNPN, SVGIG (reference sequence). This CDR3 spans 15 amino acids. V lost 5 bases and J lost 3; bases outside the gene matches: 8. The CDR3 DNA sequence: TGTGCCTGGGCGGGACAGGGCGTTTTTGGAAACACCATATATTTT. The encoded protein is CAWAGQGVFGNTIYF.

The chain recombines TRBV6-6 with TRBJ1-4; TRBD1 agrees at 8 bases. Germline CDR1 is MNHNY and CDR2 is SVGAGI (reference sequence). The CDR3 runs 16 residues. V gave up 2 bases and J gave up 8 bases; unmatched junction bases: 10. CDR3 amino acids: CASSYPGQGAREKLFF. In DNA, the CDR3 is TGTGCCAGCAGTTACCCGGGGCAGGGGGCGAGGGAAAAACTGTTTTTT.

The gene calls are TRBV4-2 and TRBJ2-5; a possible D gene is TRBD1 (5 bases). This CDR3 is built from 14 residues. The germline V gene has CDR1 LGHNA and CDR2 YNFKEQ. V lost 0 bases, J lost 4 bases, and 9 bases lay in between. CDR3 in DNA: TGTGCCAGCAGCCAAGATCTGCAGGGAGAGACCCAGTACTTC. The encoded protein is CASSQDLQGETQYF.